A single sample gave rise to the 3 T cell receptor beta chains below, sequenced in a study of cytomegalovirus exposure and HLA in healthy donors. It was with 60 Vbeta and 13 Jbeta primers that the PCR ran. TCRdb keeps only in-frame clones here, not all; method: immunoSEQ multiplex PCR. The data show around 120,000 clones, roughly 80% seen once. The sample was PBMCs. Receptor source: a female donor in good health and CMV-seropositive.

The gene calls are TRBV5-5 and TRBJ2-7; 10 nucleotides line up with TRBD1. The ends lost 4 bases at V and 0 bases at J; junction bases unmatched: 10. The CDR3 loop spans 17 amino acids. Germline loops: CDR1 SGHKS, CDR2 YYEKEE (reference sequence). The CDR3 DNA sequence: TGTGCCAGCAGCAAATTAACGGGACAGGGGAGCTCCTACGAGCAGTACTTC. Protein product: CASSKLTGQGSSYEQYF.

The V gene is TRBV30, the J gene TRBJ2-2; TRBD2 might be the D (6 bases). This CDR3 has 15 residues. Trimming left V 3 bases short and J 4 bases short, with 15 bases between. Germline loops: CDR1 GTSNPN, CDR2 SVGIG (reference sequence). The CDR3 DNA sequence: TGTGCCTGGAGGAGGGGAGCGGGTCTCACCGGGGAGCTGTTTTTT. Translation gives CAWRRGAGLTGELFF. The full variable domain, its missing parts supplied by reference TRBV30 and TRBJ2-2, is SQTIHQWPATLVQPVGSPLSLECTVEGTSNPNLYWYRQAAGRGLQLLFYSVGIGQISSEVPQNLSASRPQDRQFILSSKKLLLSDSGFYLCAWRRGAGLTGELFFGEGSRLTVL.

The V gene is TRBV6-1, the J gene TRBJ2-5, with 9 bases lining up with TRBD1. The CDR3 is 14 amino acids. V dropped 5 bases and J dropped 7; count of bases not matched to a gene: 8. Germline V CDR1 and CDR2: MNHNS, SASEGT. CDR3 coding DNA: TGTGCCAGCAGTCCGGGACAGGGCATCGGGACCCAGTACTTC. As protein: CASSPGQGIGTQYF.